This T cell receptor (beta chain) was obtained from a study of blood T cell repertoires in COVID-19. Assay used: immunoSEQ multiplex PCR; TCRdb lists only in-frame clones, some missing. The table has fewer than 300,000 clones, 80% to 95% seen once. Trimming removed 5 bases from V and 7 bases from J, with 9 bases in between. This CDR3 is built from 13 residues. Recovered Cohort 3 donors showed two negative PCRs, clearance, or symptom resolution. The genes are TRBV12-3 or TRBV12-4 and TRBJ1-6; D remains ambiguous. What was sequenced was PBMCs or T cells enriched from blood (not recorded which). This TCR derives from a woman under 40 who had recovered from COVID-19. The DNA of the CDR3 is TGTGCCAGCAGTCCCGGTCGGAATTCACCCCTCCACTTT. It encodes CASSPGRNSPLHF.